This entry is about one TCR beta chain. This sample stems from a study of blood T cell repertoires in COVID-19. Study background: T cells, B-cell-depleted T cells, or PBMCs provided the cDNA or gDNA that served as material.

The table came from immunoSEQ multiplex PCR; TCRdb's copy has only in-frame clones and leaves some out. The data contain some 200,000 clones, about 81% of them singletons. The CDR3 loop spans 13 amino acids. Germline V CDR1 and CDR2: MDHEN, SYDVKM. V lost 2 bases and J lost 5, with 6 bases in between. The V gene is TRBV28, the J gene TRBJ1-4; no reliable D call. This receptor was identified in a woman between 65 and 79 years old with COVID-19, enrolled during active disease. Material: peripheral blood. CDR3 nucleotides: TGTGCCAGCAGTTTAGCGGGGAATGAAAAACTGTTTTTT. Its protein product is CASSLAGNEKLFF.